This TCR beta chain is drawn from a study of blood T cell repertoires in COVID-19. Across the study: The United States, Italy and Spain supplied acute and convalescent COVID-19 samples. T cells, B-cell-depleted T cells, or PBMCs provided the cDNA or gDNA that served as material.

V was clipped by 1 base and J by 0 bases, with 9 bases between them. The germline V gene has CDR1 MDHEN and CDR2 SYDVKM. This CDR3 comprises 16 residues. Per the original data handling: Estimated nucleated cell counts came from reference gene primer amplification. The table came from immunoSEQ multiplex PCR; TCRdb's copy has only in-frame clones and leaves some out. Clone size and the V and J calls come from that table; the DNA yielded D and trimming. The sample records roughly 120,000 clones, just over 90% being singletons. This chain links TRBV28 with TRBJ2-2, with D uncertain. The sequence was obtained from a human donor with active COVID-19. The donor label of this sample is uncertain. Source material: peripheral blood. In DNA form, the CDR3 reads TGTGCCAGCAGTTTATTAAGCACAGCGAACACCGGGGAGCTGTTTTTT. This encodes CASSLLSTANTGELFF.